Listed below are T cell receptor beta chains from one sample, sequenced in a study of T-cell reconstitution after alpha-beta-depleted transplantation in children. TCRdb re-called the PCR reads with MiXCR, one entry per CDR3 protein. The top ten hold 4.5% to 7% of the sample, which has 440,000 or so distinct CDR3 sequences, approximately 10% seen once. This specimen was PBMCs from the stem cell graft donor, taken from the stem cell graft. The receptors shown here come from a human donor who donated a stem cell graft to a child with acute myeloid leukemia. CDR3s include the opening cysteine and the closing phenylalanine or tryptophan. The order of the fields is V gene, clone size, D gene, J gene, CDR3 protein, CDR3 DNA. D genes are given only for firm matches. Size values are once, few and many counts, or a class for expanded clones, and some rows have none.

v_gene: TRBV5-1; abundance: many; d_gene: -; j_gene: TRBJ2-4; CDR3aa: CASSLSQGSNIQYF; CDR3nt: TGCGCCAGCAGCTTGTCACAGGGTAGCAACATTCAGTACTTC
v_gene: TRBV12-3/TRBV12-4; abundance: few; d_gene: TRBD1; j_gene: TRBJ2-3; CDR3aa: CASTPGQGASDTQYF; CDR3nt: TGTGCCAGCACTCCGGGACAGGGGGCCTCTGATACGCAGTATTTT
v_gene: TRBV11-3; abundance: many; d_gene: -; j_gene: TRBJ1-1; CDR3aa: CASSLDSQIGTEAFF; CDR3nt: TGTGCCAGCAGCTTAGATAGCCAAATCGGAACTGAAGCTTTCTTT
v_gene: TRBV5-1; abundance: many; d_gene: -; j_gene: TRBJ2-7; CDR3aa: CASSVGAGSYEQYF; CDR3nt: TGCGCCAGCAGCGTTGGAGCGGGTTCCTACGAGCAGTACTTC
v_gene: TRBV4-1; abundance: -; d_gene: -; j_gene: TRBJ2-2; CDR3aa: CASSQDRPPGELFF; CDR3nt: TGCGCCAGCAGCCAAGATCGTCCCCCCGGGGAGCTGTTTTTT
v_gene: TRBV4-1; abundance: -; d_gene: TRBD1; j_gene: TRBJ1-1; CDR3aa: CASSPRDSPVGTGENTEAFF; CDR3nt: TGCGCCAGCAGCCCGAGGGACAGCCCAGTGGGGACAGGCGAAAACACTGAAGCTTTCTTT
v_gene: TRBV3-1; abundance: -; d_gene: -; j_gene: TRBJ2-7; CDR3aa: CASSQYSDSYEQYF; CDR3nt: TGTGCCAGCAGCCAATATAGCGACTCCTACGAGCAGTACTTC
v_gene: TRBV30; abundance: -; d_gene: -; j_gene: TRBJ2-6; CDR3aa: CAWVVGGAGANVLTF; CDR3nt: TGTGCCTGGGTGGTGGGGGGGGCAGGGGCCAACGTCCTGACTTTC
v_gene: TRBV24-1; abundance: -; d_gene: -; j_gene: TRBJ2-3; CDR3aa: CATSDSNRPDTQYF; CDR3nt: TGTGCCACCAGTGACAGTAATCGGCCGGATACGCAGTATTTT
v_gene: TRBV20-1; abundance: -; d_gene: TRBD2; j_gene: TRBJ2-5; CDR3aa: CGLAAQETQYF; CDR3nt: TGCGGCCTAGCGGCCCAAGAGACCCAGTACTTC
v_gene: TRBV29-1; abundance: many; d_gene: TRBD1; j_gene: TRBJ2-7; CDR3aa: CSVEGTGGYEQYF; CDR3nt: TGCAGCGTTGAAGGGACAGGGGGCTACGAGCAGTACTTC
v_gene: TRBV16; abundance: -; d_gene: -; j_gene: TRBJ1-2; CDR3aa: CASTRDNSGGYTF; CDR3nt: TGTGCCAGCACCCGGGACAATAGCGGTGGCTACACCTTC
v_gene: TRBV29-1; abundance: -; d_gene: -; j_gene: TRBJ2-2; CDR3aa: CSVETSGGTGELFF; CDR3nt: TGCAGCGTTGAAACGTCAGGGGGGACCGGGGAGCTGTTTTTT
v_gene: TRBV5-1; abundance: -; d_gene: TRBD2; j_gene: TRBJ2-3; CDR3aa: CASRPTSAGGTDTQYF; CDR3nt: TGCGCCAGCAGGCCGACTAGCGCGGGGGGTACAGATACGCAGTATTTT
v_gene: TRBV20-1; abundance: -; d_gene: -; j_gene: TRBJ2-7; CDR3aa: CSASDSNYEQYF; CDR3nt: TGCAGTGCTTCGGACAGCAACTACGAGCAGTACTTC
v_gene: TRBV20-1; abundance: -; d_gene: -; j_gene: TRBJ2-5; CDR3aa: CSAEDGGEETQYF; CDR3nt: TGCAGTGCTGAAGACGGTGGGGAAGAGACCCAGTACTTC
v_gene: TRBV5-1; abundance: -; d_gene: TRBD2; j_gene: TRBJ2-7; CDR3aa: CASSRLAGGEYEQYF; CDR3nt: TGCGCCAGCAGCAGACTAGCGGGAGGTGAATACGAGCAGTACTTC
v_gene: TRBV5-8; abundance: many; d_gene: TRBD2; j_gene: TRBJ2-2; CDR3aa: CASSLAIGTSVGGELFF; CDR3nt: TGTGCCAGCAGCTTGGCCATCGGGACTAGCGTCGGCGGGGAGCTGTTTTTT
v_gene: TRBV20-1; abundance: -; d_gene: -; j_gene: TRBJ1-2; CDR3aa: CSAGLPGTNYGYTF; CDR3nt: TGCAGTGCTGGACTACCCGGGACGAACTATGGCTACACCTTC
v_gene: TRBV2; abundance: -; d_gene: -; j_gene: TRBJ1-5; CDR3aa: CASSGMLSNQPQHF; CDR3nt: TGTGCCAGCAGTGGGATGCTGAGCAATCAGCCCCAGCATTTT
v_gene: TRBV5-5; abundance: -; d_gene: -; j_gene: TRBJ2-6; CDR3aa: CASSHQGPGANVLTF; CDR3nt: TGTGCCAGCAGCCACCAGGGCCCCGGGGCCAACGTCCTGACTTTC
v_gene: TRBV10-3; abundance: -; d_gene: TRBD2; j_gene: TRBJ2-5; CDR3aa: CAISESSLAGLETQYF; CDR3nt: TGTGCCATCAGTGAGTCGTCGCTAGCGGGATTAGAGACCCAGTACTTC
v_gene: TRBV27; abundance: -; d_gene: -; j_gene: TRBJ2-5; CDR3aa: CASSLTGWGETQYF; CDR3nt: TGTGCCAGCAGTTTAACGGGGTGGGGAGAGACCCAGTACTTC
v_gene: TRBV5-4; abundance: many; d_gene: -; j_gene: TRBJ1-1; CDR3aa: CASSPRANTEAFF; CDR3nt: TGTGCCAGCAGCCCCCGGGCGAACACTGAAGCTTTCTTT
v_gene: TRBV6-1; abundance: few; d_gene: TRBD2; j_gene: TRBJ2-7; CDR3aa: CASSRRTSGIPYEQYF; CDR3nt: TGTGCCAGCAGTCGCCGGACTAGCGGGATCCCCTACGAGCAGTACTTC
v_gene: TRBV20-1; abundance: -; d_gene: TRBD2; j_gene: TRBJ2-1; CDR3aa: CSAPWSSRGGRNEQFF; CDR3nt: TGCAGTGCCCCGTGGAGTTCTCGGGGGGGCCGCAATGAGCAGTTCTTC
v_gene: TRBV12-3/TRBV12-4; abundance: -; d_gene: -; j_gene: TRBJ2-2; CDR3aa: CASRPKDYSNTGELFF; CDR3nt: TGTGCCAGCAGACCCAAGGACTACTCGAACACCGGGGAGCTGTTTTTT
v_gene: TRBV20-1; abundance: -; d_gene: TRBD1; j_gene: TRBJ2-3; CDR3aa: CSASPGQGATDTQYF; CDR3nt: TGCAGTGCTAGTCCTGGACAGGGGGCCACAGATACGCAGTATTTT
v_gene: TRBV18; abundance: -; d_gene: -; j_gene: TRBJ2-3; CDR3aa: CASSPTGATDTQYF; CDR3nt: TGTGCCAGCTCACCTACCGGGGCGACAGATACGCAGTATTTT
v_gene: TRBV29-1; abundance: -; d_gene: TRBD1; j_gene: TRBJ2-7; CDR3aa: CSVEAQSRDRGYEQYF; CDR3nt: TGCAGCGTTGAAGCCCAATCCCGGGACAGGGGTTACGAGCAGTACTTC
v_gene: TRBV4-1; abundance: many; d_gene: -; j_gene: TRBJ2-2; CDR3aa: CASRTASNTGELFF; CDR3nt: TGCGCCAGCAGAACAGCCTCGAACACCGGGGAGCTGTTTTTT
v_gene: TRBV7-8; abundance: few; d_gene: -; j_gene: TRBJ2-1; CDR3aa: CASSLGSGGFYNEQFF; CDR3nt: TGTGCCAGCAGCTTAGGCTCAGGGGGGTTCTACAATGAGCAGTTCTTC
v_gene: TRBV10-3; abundance: many; d_gene: -; j_gene: TRBJ1-3; CDR3aa: CAARWGDGGNTIYF; CDR3nt: TGTGCCGCCCGGTGGGGGGATGGAGGAAACACCATATATTTT